These 24 T cell receptor beta chains originate from one sample sequenced in a study of T cells in Graves' hyperthyroidism and ophthalmopathy (dated by TCRdb to 2018 to 2020). Library generation was performed with multiplex PCR. The sequencer listed for this sample is Illumina HiSeq 2000. The TCR beta CDR3 regions were amplified from the RNA transcripts. A first-round RT-PCR of the TCR CDR3 used the HTBI primer set with the Qiagen OneStep RT-PCR kit. Clones were called with MiXCR by TCRdb after fastp trimmed the public reads at Q25, and only in-frame beta chains were retained. Rows matching on CDR3 protein sequence are summarized as one entry with the most common DNA and genes. The sample table contains around 300,000 distinct CDR3 sequences; only one count was recorded for 10% to 15% of them. The top ten hold 6% to 8% of the sample. Sequences were obtained from blood. Receptor source: a woman in her 30s with Graves' hyperthyroidism that later progressed to Graves' ophthalmopathy.

The chain couples TRBV20-1 to TRBJ2-1, with 8 bases lining up with TRBD1. The V and J ends lost 6 bases and 8 bases, in that order; junction bases with no gene match: 6. CDR1 is DFQATT and CDR2 is SNEGSKA in the germline V gene (reference sequence). There are 12 residues in the CDR3. The CDR3 spells CSAIPGGHEQFF. CDR3 sequence (DNA): TGCAGTGCCATCCCAGGGGGCCATGAGCAGTTCTTC.

This clonotype was detected ten times or more. The chain has TRBV28 and TRBJ2-7, with 7 bases fitting TRBD2. CDR1 and CDR2 (germline): MDHEN, SYDVKM. V dropped 4 bases and J dropped 3; count of bases not matched to a gene: 18. There are 18 residues in the CDR3. DNA for the CDR3: TGTGCCAGCAGTTCTCTGATCCGACAAGTAACGGGAGGCTACGAGCAGTACTTC. It translates to CASSSLIRQVTGGYEQYF.

Details on this clonotype: A single base separates this from a much larger clone, so it may be a read error. V gene TRBV6-2 or TRBV6-3 combines with J gene TRBJ2-5, with D perhaps TRBD2 (6 bases). The ends were cut back, 8 bases at V and 4 bases at J, with 23 bases in the middle. The CDR3 contains 16 residues. Germline V lookup: CDR1 MNHEY, CDR2 SVGEGT. CDR3: CASCPLNRRGRETQYF. In nucleotides, the CDR3 is TGTGCCAGCTGCCCGCTAAACCGGAGGGGTAGAGAGACCCAGTACTTC.

This clonotype was seen at least ten times. The rearrangement links TRBV29-1 to TRBJ2-1, with D uncertain. The CDR3 runs 14 residues. Per germline, CDR1 SQVTM and CDR2 ANQGSEA. Trimming pared 3 bases from V and 2 bases from J, leaving 11 bases between. The CDR3, as DNA: TGCAGCGTTGAGGGCAGCCCTGCCTACAATGAGCAGTTCTTC. Translated, it gives CSVEGSPAYNEQFF.

Ten or more counts support this clonotype. The CDR3 region has the DNA TGTGCCAGCACCATCCCTAGCGCGAATGAGCAGTTCTTC. It is translated as CASTIPSANEQFF. V usage is TRBV28 and J usage is TRBJ2-1, with a possible D match to TRBD2 (6 bases). V was shortened by 7 bases and J by 7 bases, with 14 bases between the two germline ends. Germline V lookup: CDR1 MDHEN, CDR2 SYDVKM. CDR3 length equals 13 residues.

This clonotype has a count of ten or more. The gene calls are TRBV28 and TRBJ1-2; 8 bases fit TRBD1. After removal of 8 bases from V and 8 bases from J, the junction contained 16 bases not matched to a gene. Germline V gene sequence: CDR1 MDHEN, CDR2 SYDVKM. The CDR3 is 15 amino acids. CDR3 DNA sequence: TGTGCCAGCTTTGGGACAGGAGGGAGAGGTAAAGGCTACACCTTC. Its translation: CASFGTGGRGKGYTF.

Ten or more counts support this clonotype. This rearrangement joins TRBV7-3 to TRBJ2-3; 9 bases are a match to TRBD2. The germline V gene has CDR1 SGHTA and CDR2 FQGTGA. Losses at the gene ends were 3 bases for V and 7 bases for J; bases not matched to a gene: 8. The CDR3 extends over 15 amino acids. CDR3 sequence (DNA): TGTGCCAGCAGCTTGATAGCGGGAGTTGGTTATACGCAGTATTTT. It encodes CASSLIAGVGYTQYF.

This clonotype was seen many times. The chain combines TRBV2 with TRBJ1-5, with a weak D call TRBD1 (6 bases). Trimming removed 5 bases at V and 3 bases at J, with 14 bases between. The V gene's germline CDR1 is SNHLY and CDR2 FYNNEI. The CDR3 length is 15 residues. Here the CDR3 reads CASSPTRGANQPQHF. The CDR3, as DNA: TGTGCCAGCAGTCCTACCCGGGGGGCCAATCAGCCCCAGCATTTT.

This clonotype was recorded at least ten times. J is TRBJ2-5 and V is TRBV24-1; the D gene is possibly TRBD2 (6 bases). There are 14 residues in the CDR3. Germline lookup yields CDR1 KGHDR and CDR2 SFDVKD. Trimming took 0 bases from V and 2 from J, leaving 6 bases between them. The CDR3 nucleotides read TGTGCCACCAGTGATTTGGGGGGGCAAGAGACCCAGTACTTC. Its translation is CATSDLGGQETQYF.

V usage is TRBV19 and J usage is TRBJ2-7; D not certain. This CDR3 spans 15 amino acids. Germline values: CDR1 LNHDA, CDR2 SQIVND (reference sequence). Trimming shortened V by 4 bases and J by 1 base, and 14 bases separated the two germline ends. CDR3 sequence (DNA): TGTGCCAGTAGTAGAGGACGATCCACTTCCTACGAGCAGTACTTC. Translated, it gives CASSRGRSTSYEQYF. Complete variable domain (other parts from reference TRBV19 and TRBJ2-7): DGGITQSPKYLFRKEGQNVTLSCEQNLNHDAMYWYRQDPGQGLRLIYYSQIVNDFQKGDIAEGYSVSREKKESFPLTVTSAQKNPTAFYLCASSRGRSTSYEQYFGPGTRLTVT.

The chain combines TRBV24-1 with TRBJ2-3; 7 nucleotides agree with TRBD1. Germline CDR1 and CDR2: KGHDR and SFDVKD. J lost 0 bases, V lost 3 bases, and 5 bases had no gene match. This CDR3 is built from 16 residues. The CDR3 loop reads CATSDSGDRSTDTQYF. CDR3 DNA sequence: TGTGCCACCAGTGATAGTGGGGACAGAAGCACAGATACGCAGTATTTT.

This clonotype appeared many times. DNA of the CDR3: TGTGCCAGCAGCCAAGTATATGGTAATGAAAAACTGTTTTTT. Protein product: CASSQVYGNEKLFF. The V gene is TRBV4-2, the J gene TRBJ1-4; D remains unclear. The V gene lost 1 base and the J gene lost 4 bases, with 7 bases spanning the gap. CDR1 LGHNA and CDR2 YNFKEQ come from the germline V gene. The CDR3 extends over 14 amino acids.

The chain is built from TRBV20-1 and TRBJ2-3; a weak D match, TRBD2 (6 bases). Trimming pared 6 bases from V and 2 bases from J, leaving 15 bases between. The CDR3 loop spans 14 amino acids. The V gene's germline CDR1 is DFQATT and CDR2 SNEGSKA (reference sequence). The CDR3 region has the DNA TGCAGTGCCTCCCAAGGGGACTCCACAGATACGCAGTATTTT. This encodes CSASQGDSTDTQYF.

This clonotype was detected many times. The chain couples TRBV18 to TRBJ2-1; D is perhaps TRBD2 (6 bases). V was trimmed by 2 bases and J by 4 bases, leaving 12 bases between them. The germline gives CDR1 KGHSH, CDR2 LQKENI. CDR3 length: 15 amino acids. The CDR3 nucleotides read TGTGCCAGCTCACCATCACTAGCAGGTTACAATGAGCAGTTCTTC. It specifies CASSPSLAGYNEQFF.

The genes are TRBV29-1 and TRBJ2-7; D uncertain. Looked up from germline, CDR1 is SQVTM and CDR2 is ANQGSEA. There are 12 residues in the CDR3. Trimming stripped 4 bases from V and 2 bases from J, with 9 bases between. Written as DNA, the CDR3 is TGCAGCGTTGCGAGGCGCCCCTACGAGCAGTACTTC. Translated, it gives CSVARRPYEQYF.

The V and J genes are TRBV11-2 and TRBJ2-3, with unresolved D. From germline, CDR1 is SGHAT and CDR2 FQNNGV. This CDR3 contains 12 residues. Trimming removed 6 bases from V and 2 bases from J, with 6 bases in between. The CDR3 reads CASRSNTDTQYF. The DNA for the CDR3 is TGTGCCAGCAGATCCAACACAGATACGCAGTATTTT.

This clonotype was counted a few times. The chain employs TRBV5-6 and TRBJ2-5, with 8 bases fitting TRBD1. The CDR3 contains 14 residues. The ends lost 0 bases at V and 4 bases at J; junction bases unmatched: 2. CDR1 and CDR2 from the germline V gene are SGHDT and YYEEEE. CDR3 region: CASSLGTGSETQYF. Here the CDR3 DNA reads TGTGCCAGCAGCTTGGGGACAGGGTCAGAGACCCAGTACTTC.

This clonotype showed up just a few times. This sequence joins TRBV6-5 and TRBJ2-1; TRBD2 matches 8 bases. From germline, CDR1 is MNHEY and CDR2 SVGAGI. Germline trimming cut 0 bases from V and 6 bases from J; bases unmatched to any gene: 1. The CDR3 is 14 amino acids. In DNA, the CDR3 is TGTGCCAGCAGTTACTCAAGCGGGAGCAATGAGCAGTTCTTC. Translation: CASSYSSGSNEQFF.

This clonotype has a count of ten or more. The rearrangement joins TRBV7-2 to TRBJ2-7; D is uncertain. Looked up from germline, CDR1 is SGHTA and CDR2 is FQGNSA. The CDR3 consists of 16 residues. Trimming took off 5 bases at V and 0 bases at J, with 17 bases between the two ends. In DNA, the CDR3 is TGTGCCAGCAGCCCGTCTACGGCGGATAGCTCCTACGAGCAGTACTTC. Its protein is CASSPSTADSSYEQYF. The complete variable domain, with remaining parts taken from reference TRBV7-2 and TRBJ2-7, reads GAGVSQSPSNKVTEKGKDVELRCDPISGHTALYWYRQSLGQGLEFLIYFQGNSAPDKSGLPSDRFSAERTGGSVSTLTIQRTQQEDSAVYLCASSPSTADSSYEQYFGPGTRLTVT.

The CDR3 DNA follows: TGTGCCAGCAGCTTGCGGCTAGCGGTCGGAGCCGGGGAGCTGTTTTTT. Protein product: CASSLRLAVGAGELFF. The rearrangement links TRBV5-5 to TRBJ2-2, with 7 bases that match TRBD2. V dropped 1 base and J dropped 6; count of bases not matched to a gene: 9. The length of the CDR3 is 16 residues. Germline CDR1 and CDR2: SGHKS and YYEKEE (reference sequence).

This clonotype was found many times. The CDR3 region has the DNA TGTGCCTGGAGTTACGGACTGAGCTCCTACAATGAGCAGTTCTTC. Translating gives CAWSYGLSSYNEQFF. The J gene is TRBJ2-1, the V gene TRBV30, with a weak D call TRBD2 (5 bases). The V gene lost 2 bases and the J gene lost 0 bases, with 11 bases spanning the gap. The germline CDR1 and CDR2 sequences are GTSNPN and SVGIG (reference sequence). The CDR3 runs 15 residues.

This clonotype was detected ten times or more. This rearrangement joins TRBV7-9 to TRBJ2-7, with TRBD2 as a possible D gene (5 bases). The V and J ends lost 3 bases and 7 bases respectively, with 10 bases between them. Per the germline V gene, CDR1 is SEHNR and CDR2 is FQNEAQ (reference sequence). This CDR3 has 12 residues. In nucleotides, the CDR3 is TGTGCCAGCAGCTTTGTGCCGGGAGAGCAGTACTTC. Protein: CASSFVPGEQYF.

This clonotype was observed a handful of times. The chain uses TRBV20-1 and TRBJ2-3, with 9 bases matching TRBD2. CDR3 length equals 15 residues. The V segment lost 1 base and the J segment 0 bases; nucleotides outside the gene matches: 2. CDR1 is DFQATT, CDR2 SNEGSKA, per germline (reference sequence). The CDR3 spells CSARVLAGSTDTQYF. The DNA for the CDR3 is TGCAGTGCTAGAGTTCTAGCGGGGAGCACAGATACGCAGTATTTT.

This clonotype showed up many times. The CDR3 loop is CASSEVTGTNSPLHF. The CDR3 region has the DNA TGTGCCAGCAGTGAAGTGACAGGAACTAATTCACCCCTCCACTTT. The chain has TRBV2 and TRBJ1-6; a weak D match, TRBD1 (6 bases). The V and J ends lost 1 base and 6 bases respectively, with 10 bases between them. Germline V gene sequence: CDR1 SNHLY, CDR2 FYNNEI. This CDR3 is built from 15 residues.